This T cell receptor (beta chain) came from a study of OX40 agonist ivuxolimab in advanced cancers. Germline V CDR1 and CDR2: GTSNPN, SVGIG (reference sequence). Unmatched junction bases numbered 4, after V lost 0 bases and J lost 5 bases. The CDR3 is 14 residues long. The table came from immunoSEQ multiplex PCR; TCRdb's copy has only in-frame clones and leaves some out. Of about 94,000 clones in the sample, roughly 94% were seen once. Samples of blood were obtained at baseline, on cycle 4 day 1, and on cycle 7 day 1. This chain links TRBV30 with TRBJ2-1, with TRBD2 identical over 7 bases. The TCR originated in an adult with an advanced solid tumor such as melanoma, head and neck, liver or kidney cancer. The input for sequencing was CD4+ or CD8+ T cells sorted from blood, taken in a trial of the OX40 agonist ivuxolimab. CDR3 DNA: TGTGCCTGGAGTGTACGTCGGGGGGACAATGAGCAGTTCTTC. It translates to CAWSVRRGDNEQFF.